This entry lists 20 T cell receptor beta chains sequenced from one sample in a study of T cells in tumors after PD-1 blockade (dated by TCRdb to the late 2010s). The intended sense of this specimen's time point label: before anti-PD-1 therapy. Libraries were prepared through the immunoSEQ multiplex PCR assay. Entries here come from immuneACCESS through TCRdb and include only in-frame sequences with V and J called. Some clones fail to appear in such tables; in the studies checked, an unresolved V gene covers under half of the shortfall, and the cause of the remainder is unknown. Here the sample has roughly 50,000 clones; just under 80% occur a single time. The top ten clonotypes cover 16% of the sample. This sample comprised PBMCs, obtained before anti-PD-1 treatment. These receptors were obtained from a human donor with basal cell carcinoma.

The chain recombines TRBV3-1 (or the pseudogene TRBV3-2) with TRBJ1-1; 8 nucleotides align to TRBD1. The trim removed 3 bases at V and 5 bases at J, leaving 5 bases unmatched. There are 14 residues in the CDR3. Germline loops: CDR1 LGHDT, CDR2 YNNKEL (reference sequence). The DNA of the CDR3 is TGTGCCAGCAGCCAGACAAACAGGGGGACTGAAGCTTTCTTT. As protein: CASSQTNRGTEAFF.

The V call is TRBV10-3, the J call TRBJ2-7, with 8 bases that match TRBD2. The ends lost 11 bases at V and 6 bases at J; junction bases unmatched: 12. This CDR3 is built from 13 residues. Germline loops: CDR1 ENHRY, CDR2 SYGVKD. The CDR3 bases are TGTGCCTCAAACCCGGGGGGGTCTGGCGAGCAGTACTTC. Protein sequence: CASNPGGSGEQYF.

The CDR3 loop reads CASSLSRTNTEAFF. The CDR3 region has the DNA TGTGCCAGCAGCTTATCTAGAACGAACACTGAAGCTTTCTTT. The rearrangement joins TRBV7-8 to TRBJ1-1; D is unresolved. The ends were cut back, 2 bases at V and 1 base at J, with 8 bases in the middle. Germline CDR1 and CDR2: SGHVS and FQNEAQ. This CDR3 region has 14 residues.

The V call is TRBV27, the J call TRBJ1-1, with 8 bases matching TRBD1. The CDR3 consists of 17 residues. V shed 3 bases, J shed 1 base, and the junction held 10 bases outside the gene matches. From germline, CDR1 is MNHEY and CDR2 SMNVEV (reference sequence). The CDR3 sequence is CASSFSTADRGNTEAFF. The DNA for the CDR3 is TGTGCCAGCAGTTTTTCCACAGCCGACAGGGGGAACACTGAAGCTTTCTTT.

The gene calls are TRBV7-9 and TRBJ2-1; D ambiguous. V lost 4 bases and J lost 4, with 8 bases in between. CDR3 size: 13 residues. CDR1 is SEHNR, CDR2 FQNEAQ, per germline (reference sequence). CDR3: CASSSPPYNEQFF. DNA of the CDR3: TGTGCCAGCAGCTCCCCTCCGTACAATGAGCAGTTCTTC.

This rearrangement joins TRBV29-1 to TRBJ1-5, with a possible D match to TRBD1 (5 bases). CDR1 is SQVTM, CDR2 ANQGSEA, per germline. Trimming took off 4 bases at V and 3 bases at J, with 10 bases between the two ends. This CDR3 spans 13 amino acids. The CDR3 is CSVAARANQPQHF. CDR3 coding DNA: TGCAGCGTTGCCGCCAGGGCCAATCAGCCCCAGCATTTT.

The chain couples TRBV5-1 to TRBJ2-3, with D possibly matching TRBD1 (5 bases). The germline V gene encodes CDR1 SGHRS and CDR2 YFSETQ. V gave up 0 bases and J gave up 5 bases, with 7 bases separating them. CDR3 length: 13 residues. The CDR3 nucleotides are TGCGCCAGCAGCTTGGAAGGGGAAGATACGCAGTATTTT. This encodes CASSLEGEDTQYF.

The chain links TRBV21-1 to TRBJ2-2. TRBV21-1 is noted as a pseudogene. The length of the CDR3 is 15 residues. The CDR3 is CASQIWVSNTGELFF. As DNA, the CDR3 is TGTGCCAGCCAAATCTGGGTATCCAACACCGGGGAGCTGTTTTTT.

The chain is built from TRBV28 and TRBJ2-1, with 8 nucleotides matching TRBD1. V trimming: 1 base; J trimming: 1 base; junction bases outside the gene matches: 12. Per the germline V gene, CDR1 is MDHEN and CDR2 is SYDVKM. This CDR3 is 19 amino acids long. CDR3 sequence reads: CASSLLEFKDRASYNEQFF. Written as DNA, the CDR3 is TGTGCCAGCAGTTTATTAGAGTTTAAGGACAGGGCTTCCTACAATGAGCAGTTCTTC.

This chain joins TRBV29-1 and TRBJ1-2; 10 nucleotides agree with TRBD1. The CDR3 totals 13 residues. Germline lookup yields CDR1 SQVTM and CDR2 ANQGSEA. V gave up 3 bases and J gave up 2 bases; unmatched junction bases: 0. DNA of the CDR3: TGCAGCGTTGAGGGACAGGGGAACTATGGCTACACCTTC. Its translation: CSVEGQGNYGYTF.

The gene calls are TRBV29-1 and TRBJ1-1; D ambiguous. The CDR3 has 10 residues. Germline loops: CDR1 SQVTM, CDR2 ANQGSEA. The V gene lost 4 bases and the J gene lost 3 bases, with 3 bases spanning the gap. In DNA form, the CDR3 reads TGCAGCGTTGTTCACACTGAAGCTTTCTTT. Protein product: CSVVHTEAFF. Full variable domain (rest looked up from reference TRBV29-1 and TRBJ1-1): SAVISQKPSRDICQRGTSLTIQCQVDSQVTMMFWYRQQPGQSLTLIATANQGSEATYESGFVIDKFPISRPNLTFSTLTVSNMSPEDSSIYLCSVVHTEAFFGQGTRLTVV.

The chain is built from TRBV7-2 and TRBJ1-1; maybe TRBD1 (5 bases). Germline CDR1 reads SGHTA; CDR2 reads FQGNSA. V lost 0 bases and J 5 bases, leaving 7 bases between the germline ends. The CDR3 is 13 residues long. In nucleotides, the CDR3 is TGTGCCAGCAGCTTAGCGAGGGGTACTGAAGCTTTCTTT. Its protein product is CASSLARGTEAFF.

The CDR3 sequence is CASSSPPERTEAFF. Written as DNA, the CDR3 is TGTGCCAGTAGCTCACCTCCGGAGCGCACTGAAGCTTTCTTT. The rearrangement links TRBV19 to TRBJ1-1; D uncertain. The CDR3 is 14 residues long. CDR1 and CDR2 from the germline V gene are LNHDA and SQIVND (reference sequence). V shed 6 bases and J shed 4 bases, with 15 bases lying between them.

This clone showed up just once. V and J are TRBV18 and TRBJ2-7, with D tentatively TRBD1 (5 bases). Trimming pared 2 bases from V and 0 bases from J, leaving 11 bases between. The CDR3 length is 15 residues. The germline CDR1 and CDR2 sequences are KGHSH and LQKENI. Here the CDR3 reads CASSPGNQGSYEQYF. The CDR3 nucleotides read TGTGCCAGCTCACCAGGGAACCAGGGCTCCTACGAGCAGTACTTC.

The rearrangement links TRBV5-6 to TRBJ2-1, with D perhaps matching TRBD1 (6 bases). Trimming pared 0 bases from V and 1 base from J, leaving 11 bases between. The CDR3 is 16 amino acids. Germline loops: CDR1 SGHDT, CDR2 YYEEEE. In DNA form, the CDR3 reads TGTGCCAGCAGCTTGGTGGGGCAGGGGTCCTACAATGAGCAGTTCTTC. Protein product: CASSLVGQGSYNEQFF.

The gene calls are TRBV10-2 and TRBJ2-1; tentative D call: TRBD1 (5 bases). CDR1 is WSHSY and CDR2 is SAAADI in the germline V gene. This CDR3 is built from 15 residues. Trimming took off 6 bases at V and 4 bases at J, with 16 bases between the two ends. The CDR3 DNA sequence: TGCGCCAGCAGCGGTCAGGGCGGCCCTTACAATGAGCAGTTCTTC. This sequence encodes CASSGQGGPYNEQFF.

The chain combines TRBV7-3 with TRBJ1-1; D not resolved. The V end was cut by 4 bases, the J end by 1 base, with 7 bases between. The germline V gene has CDR1 SGHTA and CDR2 FQGTGA. The CDR3 length is 13 residues. CDR3 nucleotides: TGTGCCAGCAGCTCGGGCGAGAACACTGAAGCTTTCTTT. It encodes CASSSGENTEAFF.

This sequence joins TRBV28 and TRBJ2-5; D call uncertain. Germline V gene sequence: CDR1 MDHEN, CDR2 SYDVKM. This CDR3 is 14 amino acids long. Trimming removed 2 bases at V and 4 bases at J, with 11 bases between. CDR3 residues: CASSLNPLGETQYF. The CDR3 DNA sequence: TGTGCCAGCAGTTTAAACCCCTTAGGAGAGACCCAGTACTTC.

J is TRBJ2-7 and V is TRBV27; possibly TRBD1 or TRBD2 for D (6 bases each). Deletions cut 4 bases from V and 4 bases from J, with 11 bases between. Germline V gene data show CDR1 as MNHEY and CDR2 as SMNVEV (reference sequence). There are 13 residues in the CDR3. DNA for the CDR3: TGTGCCAGCAGTTGGGGGGCCGAATACGAGCAGTACTTC. Protein: CASSWGAEYEQYF.

This chain links TRBV27 with TRBJ2-7; 11 bases align to TRBD2. This CDR3 region has 17 residues. The junction had 9 bases not matched to a gene; V was cut back by 3 bases and J by 2 bases. Per the germline V gene, CDR1 is MNHEY and CDR2 is SMNVEV (reference sequence). The chain's CDR3 is CASSFSFGLAGAYEQYF. The CDR3 DNA follows: TGTGCCAGCAGTTTCTCCTTCGGACTAGCGGGTGCCTACGAGCAGTACTTC.